This T cell receptor (beta chain) was captured by sequencing in a study of T-cell reconstitution after alpha-beta-depleted transplantation in children. This clonotype was picked up one time. Its antigen is undetermined. Library preparation (for TCRbeta) was performed with unique molecular identifiers. TCRdb redid the calling of the PCR reads with MiXCR, one entry per CDR3 protein. The table records about 610,000 distinct CDR3 sequences, more than 20% of them present only once. Overall study results and limits: Reportedly, roughly two months post-transplant, alpha-beta T cells arose from several hundred expanded graft clones.

The clonotype originates from a boy less than two years old with Wiskott-Aldrich syndrome, due to receive a stem cell transplant. Sequenced here: PBMCs, sampled before TCRalphabeta/CD19-depleted stem cell transplant.

CDR3 loop: CASSGWTASYEQYF. DNA for the CDR3: TGTGCCAGCAGTGGTTGGACAGCTTCCTACGAGCAGTACTTC. The chain uses TRBV6-1 and TRBJ2-7; tentative D call: TRBD1 (6 bases). This CDR3 contains 14 residues. The V gene's germline CDR1 is MNHNS and CDR2 SASEGT. Deletions cut 4 bases from V and 1 base from J, with 11 bases between.